These 24 T cell receptor beta chains share one sample of origin, sequenced in a study of human T cells and chemical hapten exposure. In TCRdb, the RACE reads were re-called with MiXCR into one record per CDR3 protein. The table has some 180,000 distinct CDR3 sequences, approximately 20% seen once. Time point meaning: patch test 1, 2 weeks after DPC sensitization. Treatment given: therapeutic diphenylcyclopropenone sensitization with weekly scalp DPC. Specimen: whole blood, collected in connection with sensitization to the hapten diphenylcyclopropenone (DPC). All receptors derive from a woman aged 45-65 years with alopecia areata. Some clones in this sample may be carry-over from other donors' samples.

The CDR3 nucleotides are TGCAGCGTCGCAGGGTTCAGGCAGGGGTCCCCGATAGTAAACACTGAAGCTTTCTTT. Residues: CSVAGFRQGSPIVNTEAFF. The chain links TRBV29-1 to TRBJ1-1, with D perhaps matching TRBD1 (6 bases). Trimming took 6 bases from V and 2 from J, leaving 31 bases between them. The CDR3 runs to 19 residues. CDR1 and CDR2 (germline): SQVTM, ANQGSEA.

This clonotype appeared a few times. V is TRBV5-1 and J is TRBJ1-1; D ambiguous. V was trimmed by 0 bases and J by 3 bases, leaving 9 bases between them. CDR1 is SGHRS and CDR2 is YFSETQ in the germline V gene. The CDR3 has 14 amino acids. The CDR3 sequence is CASSLGNGDTEAFF. The DNA of the CDR3 is TGCGCCAGCAGCTTGGGGAACGGAGACACTGAAGCTTTCTTT.

The chain recombines TRBV6-5 with TRBJ1-1; 10 positions match TRBD1. The CDR3 is 15 amino acids. The germline V gene encodes CDR1 MNHEY and CDR2 SVGAGI. J was trimmed by 6 bases and V by 2 bases; bases with no gene match: 6. Here the CDR3 reads CASSYLPGQGPEAFF. Here the CDR3 DNA reads TGTGCCAGCAGTTACCTTCCGGGACAGGGGCCTGAAGCTTTCTTT.

This clonotype turned up a few times. The genes are TRBV11-2 and TRBJ2-1, with D possibly matching TRBD2 (7 bases). The CDR3 runs to 16 residues. Trimming pared 5 bases from V and 5 bases from J, leaving 19 bases between. Germline V gives CDR1 SGHAT, CDR2 FQNNGV. The CDR3 nucleotides are TGTGCCAGCAGCCGTGTGGGGGGGCGGACGGACAATGAGCAGTTCTTC. The encoded protein is CASSRVGGRTDNEQFF.

This clonotype was observed at least ten times. The gene calls are TRBV6-5 and TRBJ2-1, with a possible D match to TRBD2 (5 bases). V lost 8 bases to trimming and J lost 8 bases, with 16 bases between them. Germline CDR1 is MNHEY and CDR2 is SVGAGI. CDR3 size: 13 residues. CDR3 DNA: TGTGCCAGCCGTAGAGCGGCGTTTGATGAGCAGTTCTTC. Translating gives CASRRAAFDEQFF.

The chain carries TRBV11-3 and TRBJ1-5; 8 bases fit TRBD1. Germline assignment: CDR1 SGHNT and CDR2 YENEEA. The J segment lost 6 bases and the V segment lost 1 base, leaving 5 bases of the junction unmatched. The CDR3 runs 15 residues. The CDR3 bases are TGTGCCAGCAGCTTAGGGACAGGGAACTCTCAGCCCCAGCATTTT. Residues: CASSLGTGNSQPQHF. The full variable domain, rest sourced from reference TRBV11-3 and TRBJ1-5, is EAGVVQSPRYKIIEKKQPVAFWCNPISGHNTLYWYLQNLGQGPELLIRYENEEAVDDSQLPKDRFSAERLKGVDSTLKIQPAELGDSAVYLCASSLGTGNSQPQHFGDGTRLSIL.

This clonotype was found a few times. V gene TRBV5-1 combines with J gene TRBJ2-5; D is unresolved. Germline V gene data show CDR1 as SGHRS and CDR2 as YFSETQ. V lost 4 bases to trimming and J lost 5 bases, with 9 bases between them. This CDR3 is built from 12 residues. DNA of the CDR3: TGCGCCAGCAGCAATCAACAGGAGACCCAGTACTTC. Translated, it gives CASSNQQETQYF.

This clonotype was observed a few times. J is TRBJ1-1 and V is TRBV7-9; the D is unclear. Germline V gene lookup returns CDR1 SEHNR and CDR2 FQNEAQ (reference sequence). CDR3 length: 14 amino acids. V lost 5 bases, J lost 5 bases, and 15 bases lay in between. The CDR3 sequence: CASSNPELQTEAFF. As DNA, the CDR3 is TGTGCCAGCAGCAACCCAGAGCTCCAGACTGAAGCTTTCTTT.

This clonotype has only a few counts. The chain combines TRBV6-5 with TRBJ2-5; D gene uncertain. Looked up from germline, CDR1 is MNHEY and CDR2 is SVGAGI. This CDR3 has 13 residues. The V end lost 6 bases, the J end lost 1 base, and 9 bases lay between the germline ends. Written as DNA, the CDR3 is TGTGCCAGCAGCCCGGTCTTCCAAGAGACCCAGTACTTC. It specifies CASSPVFQETQYF.

The J gene is TRBJ2-7, the V gene TRBV2, with 9 bases aligning to TRBD2. Germline V lookup: CDR1 SNHLY, CDR2 FYNNEI. V was pared by 4 bases and J by 11 bases, with 6 bases of the junction left unmatched. The CDR3 extends over 12 amino acids. Here the CDR3 DNA reads TGTGCCAGCAGTGTGACTAGCGGAGAAAAGTACTTC. It is translated as CASSVTSGEKYF. The full variable domain, its missing parts supplied by reference TRBV2 and TRBJ2-7, is EPEVTQTPSHQVTQMGQEVILRCVPISNHLYFYWYRQILGQKVEFLVSFYNNEISEKSEIFDDQFSVERPDGSNFTLKIRSTKLEDSAMYFCASSVTSGEKYFGPGTRLTVT.

This clonotype was seen ten or more times. The genes are TRBV10-3 and TRBJ2-1, with 12 nucleotides matching TRBD2. Germline CDR1 and CDR2: ENHRY and SYGVKD. With V trimmed by 6 bases and J by 9 bases, 6 bases remained unmatched. The CDR3 runs 14 residues. The CDR3 sequence is CAIRSGLAGFEQFF. The CDR3 bases are TGTGCCATCAGATCGGGACTAGCGGGTTTTGAGCAGTTCTTC.

V usage is TRBV20-1 and J usage is TRBJ1-2; D is perhaps TRBD1 (6 bases). CDR1 DFQATT and CDR2 SNEGSKA come from the germline V gene (reference sequence). This CDR3 spans 12 amino acids. V lost 6 bases and J 6 bases, leaving 14 bases between the germline ends. CDR3 sequence (DNA): TGCAGTGCGGGGGACAATATAGATGGCTACACCTTC. Protein sequence: CSAGDNIDGYTF.

The rearrangement joins TRBV4-1 to TRBJ2-5; D not certain. This CDR3 comprises 11 residues. Deletions cut 2 bases from V and 7 bases from J, with 5 bases between. Germline V gene sequence: CDR1 MGHRA, CDR2 YSYEKL. The CDR3 region is CASSQRRTQYF. The DNA of the CDR3 is TGCGCCAGCAGCCAAAGGCGGACCCAGTACTTC.

The V gene is TRBV6-2 or TRBV6-3, the J gene TRBJ2-5, with D possibly TRBD1 on 5 matching bases. CDR1 and CDR2 from the germline V gene are MNHEY and SVGEGT. V dropped 6 bases and J dropped 8 bases, with 10 bases sitting between them. The CDR3 sequence is 11 residues long. CDR3 sequence: CASSPGQTQYF. In nucleotides, the CDR3 is TGTGCCAGCAGCCCAGGACAAACCCAGTACTTC.

This clonotype was seen ten or more times. The chain links TRBV5-1 to TRBJ1-2; no reliable D call. The V end lost 0 bases, the J end lost 7 bases, and 4 bases lay between the germline ends. CDR3 size: 11 residues. Germline loops: CDR1 SGHRS, CDR2 YFSETQ. The CDR3 is CASSLGSGYTF. In nucleotides, the CDR3 is TGCGCCAGCAGCTTGGGGTCTGGCTACACCTTC.

This clonotype showed up many times. The chain carries TRBV12-3 or TRBV12-4 and TRBJ2-5, with D possibly matching TRBD2 (6 bases). V lost 5 bases to trimming and J lost 3 bases, with 16 bases between them. This CDR3 spans 15 amino acids. This CDR3 reads CASSRVKGGEETQYF. Written as DNA, the CDR3 is TGTGCCAGCAGTCGGGTTAAGGGAGGTGAAGAGACCCAGTACTTC.

This clonotype was detected a few times. V is TRBV7-2 and J is TRBJ2-1; 7 bases fit TRBD2. The germline V gene encodes CDR1 SGHTA and CDR2 FQGNSA. This CDR3 has 17 amino acids. After removal of 5 bases from V and 3 bases from J, the junction contained 13 bases not matched to a gene. The CDR3 DNA sequence: TGTGCCAGCAGCCTCTTGCCAGCGGGATCGTTCTACAATGAGCAGTTCTTC. Its protein product is CASSLLPAGSFYNEQFF.

This clonotype was found a few times. V usage is TRBV11-1 and J usage is TRBJ2-7; 7 bases fit TRBD1. V shed 6 bases, J shed 2 bases, and the junction held 16 bases outside the gene matches. Germline loops: CDR1 SGHAT, CDR2 FQDESV (reference sequence). The CDR3 extends over 17 amino acids. The CDR3 loop is CASSFLEGQIIPYEQYF. DNA of the CDR3: TGTGCCAGCAGTTTTCTCGAGGGACAGATAATACCCTACGAGCAGTACTTC. The whole variable domain, filled in from reference TRBV11-1 and TRBJ2-7, reads EAEVAQSPRYKITEKSQAVAFWCDPISGHATLYWYRQILGQGPELLVQFQDESVVDDSQLPKDRFSAERLKGVDSTLKIQPAELGDSAMYLCASSFLEGQIIPYEQYFGPGTRLTVT.

The J gene is TRBJ2-1, the V gene TRBV25-1, with unresolved D. There are 11 residues in the CDR3. Trimming shortened V by 4 bases and J by 5 bases, and 3 bases separated the two germline ends. Germline-derived CDR1 and CDR2 are MGHDK and SYGVNS. The chain's CDR3 is CASSVDNEQFF. In DNA, the CDR3 is TGTGCCAGCAGTGTAGACAATGAGCAGTTCTTC.

V and J are TRBV12-3 or TRBV12-4 and TRBJ2-5; the D is unclear. V was pared by 2 bases and J by 7 bases, with 14 bases between. The CDR3 is made up of 14 amino acids. The CDR3 DNA reads as TGTGCCAGCAGTTTATTAGGAATCCGAGGGACCCAGTACTTC. Its translation is CASSLLGIRGTQYF.

This clonotype was seen more than once but under ten times. The J gene is TRBJ1-5, the V gene TRBV20-1; D is unclear. This CDR3 contains 13 residues. Between the trimmed V and J ends, which lost 3 bases and 3 bases, there was a span of 9 bases. Per germline, CDR1 DFQATT and CDR2 SNEGSKA (reference sequence). CDR3 residues: CSASLRHNQPQHF. The DNA of the CDR3 is TGCAGTGCTAGTTTGAGGCACAATCAGCCCCAGCATTTT.

The chain recombines TRBV6-5 with TRBJ1-5, with D unclear. Trimming left V 5 bases short and J 0 bases short, with 8 bases between. Germline-derived CDR1 and CDR2 are MNHEY and SVGAGI. This CDR3 is built from 14 residues. CDR3: CASSVSYSNQPQHF. CDR3 DNA sequence: TGTGCCAGCAGTGTCAGCTATAGCAATCAGCCCCAGCATTTT.

V is TRBV12-3 or TRBV12-4 and J is TRBJ1-2; D is unclear. The ends were cut back, 3 bases at V and 3 bases at J, with 20 bases in the middle. This CDR3 is 17 amino acids long. Written as DNA, the CDR3 is TGTGCCAGCAGTTTTCGAGGGAGTGGTAGGAGTGACTATGGCTACACCTTC. Translating it yields CASSFRGSGRSDYGYTF.

The CDR3 is CASSLAQGKGEQFF. The DNA for the CDR3 is TGCGCCAGCAGCTTGGCTCAGGGAAAGGGTGAGCAGTTCTTC. This chain connects TRBV5-1 to TRBJ2-1; perhaps TRBD1 as D (5 bases). The CDR3 has 14 residues. V gave up 0 bases and J gave up 9 bases, with 13 bases separating them. Per germline, CDR1 SGHRS and CDR2 YFSETQ.